This is a list of T cell receptor beta chains from one sample in a study of cytomegalovirus exposure and HLA in healthy donors. Here immunoSEQ multiplex PCR was the method, and the copy in TCRdb shows in-frame clones only, minus some. The profile shows some 150,000 clones, roughly 86% of them singletons. Sequencing used PBMCs. The receptors were gathered from a man younger than 30 in good health and CMV-seropositive. CDR3s include the opening cysteine and the closing phenylalanine or tryptophan. The D gene is left open where the match is weak. Size tells how often a clone was seen (once, few, many) or the class of an expanded clone, and some rows leave it out.

d_gene: -
j_gene: TRBJ1-1
v_gene: TRBV6-5
abundance: -
CDR3nt: TGTGCCAGCAGTTACTCCCAGAACACTGAAGCTTTCTTT
CDR3aa: CASSYSQNTEAFF

d_gene: -
j_gene: TRBJ1-2
v_gene: TRBV11-2
abundance: -
CDR3nt: TGTGCCAGCAGCTTAGTTCCGGGAGGCTACACCTTC
CDR3aa: CASSLVPGGYTF

d_gene: TRBD1
j_gene: TRBJ1-2
v_gene: TRBV27
abundance: -
CDR3nt: TGTGCCAGCAGTCCTCCGGGACAGGATGTCTATGGCTACACCTTC
CDR3aa: CASSPPGQDVYGYTF

d_gene: TRBD1
j_gene: TRBJ1-1
v_gene: TRBV6-5
abundance: -
CDR3nt: TGTGCCAGCAGTTACGACAGGGGAGCTGAAGCTTTCTTT
CDR3aa: CASSYDRGAEAFF

d_gene: -
j_gene: TRBJ2-3
v_gene: TRBV4-2
abundance: -
CDR3nt: TGTGCCAGCAGCCAAGCTGTCCAGAACGAAAATACGCAGTATTTT
CDR3aa: CASSQAVQNENTQYF

d_gene: TRBD1
j_gene: TRBJ2-7
v_gene: TRBV19
abundance: -
CDR3nt: TGTGCCAGTAGTATCCGGGACAGGCCCTACGAGCAGTACTTC
CDR3aa: CASSIRDRPYEQYF

d_gene: -
j_gene: TRBJ1-2
v_gene: TRBV6-6
abundance: -
CDR3nt: TGTGCCAGCACCTTGCCACAGACGCCTAACTATGGCTACACCTTC
CDR3aa: CASTLPQTPNYGYTF

d_gene: -
j_gene: TRBJ1-2
v_gene: TRBV30
abundance: few
CDR3nt: TGTGCCTGGAGTATGAGGTCCATCCGAAGCTATGGCTACACCTTC
CDR3aa: CAWSMRSIRSYGYTF

d_gene: TRBD1
j_gene: TRBJ1-3
v_gene: TRBV5-5
abundance: -
CDR3nt: TGTGCCAGCAGCTTGGACAGGGGTGACACCATATATTTT
CDR3aa: CASSLDRGDTIYF

d_gene: -
j_gene: TRBJ2-7
v_gene: TRBV28
abundance: -
CDR3nt: TGTGCCAGCTCGGCACCGGGGACCTACGAGCAGTACTTC
CDR3aa: CASSAPGTYEQYF